This T cell receptor (beta chain) stems from a study of cytomegalovirus exposure and HLA in healthy donors. Turning to this clone: As yet, its antigen is unknown.

Study outcomes and limitations: Later work showed greater clonal expansion in HLA-associated TCR beta chains than in equally common others. Productive status was seen about 90% or about 30% of the time for most TCR beta V segments in an earlier analysis.

This CDR3 comprises 15 residues. From germline, CDR1 is SGHRS and CDR2 YFSETQ. Trimming took 0 bases from V and 6 from J; bases not matched to a gene: 5. Vbeta (60) and Jbeta (13) primers were used in the PCR. Generated by immunoSEQ multiplex PCR, the TCRdb table keeps only in-frame clones and is missing some. Recorded for this sample: 150,000 or so clones. Sequences were obtained from PBMCs. The sequence came from a woman between 40 and 55 years old in good health and CMV-seropositive. The chain combines TRBV5-1 with TRBJ1-4; 7 nucleotides line up with TRBD1. CDR3 region: CASSLVQGEDEKLFF. As DNA, the CDR3 is TGCGCCAGCAGCTTGGTTCAGGGGGAAGATGAAAAACTGTTTTTT.